This T cell receptor (beta chain) was identified in a study of blood T cell repertoires in COVID-19. The overall study: There were acute and convalescent COVID-19 samples, and they came from the United States, Italy and Spain. In each case, the material was cDNA or gDNA derived from T cells, B-cell-depleted T cells, or PBMCs.

CDR1 SQVTM and CDR2 ANQGSEA come from the germline V gene. The CDR3 is 13 amino acids. The V gene end was trimmed by 6 bases and the J gene end by 2 bases; junction bases not matched to a gene: 5. Per the authors' pipeline: Quantification of nucleated cells was approximated via reference gene primer amplification. Method: immunoSEQ multiplex PCR; TCRdb's copy keeps in-frame clones and lacks some. Clone size and the V and J calls come from that table; the DNA yielded D and trimming. The sample has over 35,000 clones; more than 80% are singletons. The chain carries TRBV29-1 and TRBJ1-1; 8 bases are shared with TRBD1. The TCR originated in a man in his 60s with active COVID-19. Sequenced sample: peripheral blood. CDR3 sequence: CSVEQGVNTEAFF. CDR3 DNA sequence: TGCAGCGTCGAACAGGGGGTCAACACTGAAGCTTTCTTT.